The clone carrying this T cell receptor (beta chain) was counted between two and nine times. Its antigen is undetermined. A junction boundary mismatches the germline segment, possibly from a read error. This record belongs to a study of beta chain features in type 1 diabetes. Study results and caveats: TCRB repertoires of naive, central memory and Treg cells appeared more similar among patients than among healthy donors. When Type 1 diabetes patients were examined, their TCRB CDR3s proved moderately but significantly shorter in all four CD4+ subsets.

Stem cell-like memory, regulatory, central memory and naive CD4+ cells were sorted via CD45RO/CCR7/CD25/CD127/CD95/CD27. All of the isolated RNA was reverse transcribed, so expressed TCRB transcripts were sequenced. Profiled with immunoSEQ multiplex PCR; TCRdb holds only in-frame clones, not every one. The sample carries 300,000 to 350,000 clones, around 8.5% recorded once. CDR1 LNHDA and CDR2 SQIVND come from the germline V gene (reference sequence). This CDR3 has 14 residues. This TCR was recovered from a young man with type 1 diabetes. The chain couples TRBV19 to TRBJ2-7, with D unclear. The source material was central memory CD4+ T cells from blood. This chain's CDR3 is CASSINGQVPTPHF. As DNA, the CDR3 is TGTGCCAGTAGTATAAATGGGCAGGTTCCTACGCCACACTTC.